This T cell receptor (beta chain) was sequenced for a study of radiotherapy plus CTLA-4 blockade in lung cancer (dated by TCRdb to between 2017 and 2018). About the full investigation: Objective responses were observed in 18% of enrolled patients, and disease control was achieved in less than 40%. Broader findings and caveats from the paper: Increased serum interferon-beta after radiation, together with early dynamic changes in blood T cell clones, were reported to be the strongest predictors of response. After treatment with radiotherapy and ipilimumab, TCR clones that originated in tumors expanded in peripheral blood.

The study tested focal radiation therapy combined with CTLA-4 blockade (ipilimumab) in patients with chemo-refractory metastatic non-small-cell lung cancer. A note on this clone: Its target antigen remains unknown. No base quality values were provided; no much bigger clone lies one nucleotide off.

Spanning cysteine to phenylalanine, the CDR3 consists of 16 amino acids. Only the CDR3 portion is preserved as DNA: 48 bases, with reading frame beginning at the first base. Based on the germline V gene, the CDR1 and CDR2 sequences are SGHDN and FVKESK. Compared with germline, V lacks 4 bases and J lacks 5 bases; bases without a gene match: 13. To prepare the library, the immunoSEQ multiplex PCR assay was applied. The table was pulled from immuneACCESS by TCRdb, which kept in-frame rearrangements only. Such tables lose some clones; where checked, under half of the loss comes from unresolved V genes, and the rest has no known cause. Counted in this sample were tens of thousands of clones; around 70% of them appeared once. The ten largest clones represent about 14% of the sample.

The clonotype comes from a human donor with non-small cell lung cancer that progressed on radiotherapy plus ipilimumab. The chain joins TRBV14 to TRBJ2-5, with 7 central nucleotides matching TRBD2. Sequenced here: peripheral blood, sampled from a patient treated with radiotherapy plus ipilimumab. The DNA reads as follows: TGTGCCAGCAGCCCGGCCGGGCAGCGGGGCTTGGAGACCCAGTACTTC. This yields the protein CASSPAGQRGLETQYF.